This T cell receptor beta chain was sequenced in a study of monozygotic twins with inflammatory bowel disease. Broader study findings: T cell subtypes that differed could not be told apart. Healthy co-twins exceeded IBD patients in TCRbeta diversity as measured by inverse Simpson.

After re-calling the 5' RACE reads, TCRdb lists one entry per CDR3 protein, DNA absent. This repertoire comprises some 130,000 distinct CDR3 sequences; its ten largest clones make up around 1.2%. Comment on this clonotype: The antigen is undetermined.

The CDR3 sequence is 13 residues long. The germline CDR1 and CDR2 sequences are SGHRS and YFSETQ. The chain employs TRBV5-1 and TRBJ1-1; absent DNA, TCRdb's TRBD1 call cannot be checked. The clonotype was recovered from a human donor with ulcerative colitis or Crohn's disease, or a healthy co-twin of an affected twin (not recorded which). Sequenced input: blood. CDR3 amino acids: CASSIGTGGQAFF.